A single sample is the source of the 5 T cell receptor beta chains below, sequenced in a study of memory CD8 T cells in hepatitis C reinfection (dated by TCRdb to 2016 to 2017). The library was prepared using the immunoSEQ multiplex PCR assay. TCRdb carries this immuneACCESS record with in-frame sequences only. Its versions omit some clonotypes, under half of them owing to an unresolved V gene in the studies checked, with the rest unexplained. Within this sample are just over 45,000 clones, with about 91% of them counted one time only. Roughly 0.7% of the sample goes to the ten largest clones. The label giving this sample's time point can be read as: late/post reinfection, 12 to 24 weeks after detection. Sorted cells were sequenced directly ex vivo, with no in vitro expansion before TCR sequencing. Material: naive CD8+ T cells sorted from blood. What this sample's cell subset or site label stands for: total naive CD8+CD45RO- T cells. The receptors originated from a man aged 18 to 29 with hepatitis C virus infection.

This clone has a single count. This rearrangement joins TRBV6-4 to TRBJ2-4; 12 bases fit TRBD1. With 0 bases clipped from V and 2 bases from J, the junction kept 14 bases outside the gene matches. The germline V gene encodes CDR1 MRHNA and CDR2 SNTAGT. This CDR3 is built from 21 residues. The CDR3 DNA follows: TGTGCCAGCAGTGACTCGGTGACGGGACAGGGGGCATCAATCTCCAAAAACATTCAGTACTTC. Residues: CASSDSVTGQGASISKNIQYF.

The rearrangement links TRBV7-9 to TRBJ1-2; a possible D gene is TRBD1 (5 bases). This CDR3 contains 14 residues. Between the trimmed V and J ends, which lost 5 bases and 4 bases, there was a span of 14 bases. The germline gives CDR1 SEHNR, CDR2 FQNEAQ (reference sequence). The CDR3 DNA sequence: TGTGCCAGCAGCACTCGTGGGACTGCCTATGGCTACACCTTC. Amino acid sequence: CASSTRGTAYGYTF.

The rearrangement links TRBV2 to TRBJ1-1; TRBD1 matches 8 bases. This CDR3 spans 14 amino acids. The V segment lost 6 bases and the J segment 3 bases; nucleotides outside the gene matches: 6. The germline CDR1 and CDR2 sequences are SNHLY and FYNNEI. This CDR3 reads CASSAGGEDTEAFF. DNA of the CDR3: TGTGCCAGCAGCGCAGGGGGCGAGGACACTGAAGCTTTCTTT.

This clone was detected only a few times. The CDR3 spells CATSGGGNPTDTQYF. CDR3 DNA sequence: TGTGCCACCAGCGGCGGGGGGAACCCCACAGATACGCAGTATTTT. The chain links TRBV15 to TRBJ2-3, with 8 bases aligning to TRBD2. Germline lookup yields CDR1 LNHNV and CDR2 YYDKDF (reference sequence). After removal of 5 bases from V and 2 bases from J, the junction contained 6 bases not matched to a gene. The CDR3 is 15 amino acids.

This chain uses TRBV28 with TRBJ2-3; 12 nucleotides match TRBD2. Germline assignment: CDR1 MDHEN and CDR2 SYDVKM. This CDR3 comprises 17 residues. The V gene end was trimmed by 4 bases and the J gene end by 4 bases; junction bases not matched to a gene: 9. Written as DNA, the CDR3 is TGTGCCAGCAGTTCCATACGACTAGCGGGAGAAGCAGATACGCAGTATTTT. Its protein product is CASSSIRLAGEADTQYF.